The count of the clone carrying this TCR beta chain is one. This sample is part of a study of blood T cell repertoires in COVID-19. Study-wide context: The analysed material was cDNA or gDNA that came from T cells, B-cell-depleted T cells, or PBMCs.

CDR3 length: 15 residues. The V gene's germline CDR1 is LGHDT and CDR2 YNNKEL (reference sequence). Trimming cost V 6 bases and J 2 bases; bases outside gene matches: 9. The protocol was immunoSEQ multiplex PCR, while the TCRdb copy is restricted to in-frame clones and leaves out a portion. The sample has some 90,000 clones, roughly 90% seen once. This receptor was obtained from a man in his forties or fifties with COVID-19, enrolled during active disease. Sample: peripheral blood. The chain couples TRBV3-1 (or the pseudogene TRBV3-2) to TRBJ2-7, with 8 bases fitting TRBD1. Written as DNA, the CDR3 is TGTGCCAGCAGTCTTAGACAGGGGAGCCCCTACGAGCAGTACTTC. Its translation is CASSLRQGSPYEQYF.